The 22 T cell receptor beta chains below were found in one sample sequenced in a study of blood T cell repertoires in COVID-19. TCRdb's copy holds only in-frame clones and misses some; the assay was immunoSEQ multiplex PCR. The repertoire holds about 400,000 clones, with over 85% as singletons. Sequenced: PBMCs or T cells enriched from blood (not recorded which). All receptors derive from a woman in her twenties or thirties who had recovered from COVID-19.

The chain couples TRBV12-5 to TRBJ1-5; TRBD1 matches 11 bases. V shed 10 bases and J 6 bases; nucleotides not matched to a gene: 5. Germline V gene lookup returns CDR1 LGHNT and CDR2 FRNRAP. This CDR3 region has 13 residues. The CDR3 region is CATGTGGFQPQHF. DNA for the CDR3: TGTGCTACCGGGACAGGGGGGTTTCAGCCCCAGCATTTT.

The chain has TRBV9 and TRBJ2-1; 9 positions match TRBD2. Trimming cost V 0 bases and J 5 bases; bases outside gene matches: 9. The V gene's germline CDR1 is SGDLS and CDR2 YYNGEE. The CDR3 extends over 17 amino acids. The CDR3 DNA follows: TGTGCCAGCAGCGTAGTATCGGGGGCGGGAGGGCACAATGAGCAGTTCTTC. As protein: CASSVVSGAGGHNEQFF.

The gene calls are TRBV29-1 and TRBJ1-1; perhaps TRBD1 as D (5 bases). The CDR3 totals 11 residues. Per the germline V gene, CDR1 is SQVTM and CDR2 is ANQGSEA. The chain's CDR3 is CRGGVGTEAFF. CDR3 sequence (DNA): TGCAGGGGGGGAGTAGGCACTGAAGCTTTCTTT.

The chain combines TRBV19 with TRBJ1-1; D gene unclear. Deletions cut 7 bases from V and 0 bases from J, with 21 bases between. Germline CDR1 LNHDA, CDR2 SQIVND (reference sequence). CDR3 length: 17 amino acids. For the CDR3, the DNA is TGTGCCAGTAATTCCCTCGGGATCAACAACATGAACACTGAAGCTTTCTTT. As protein: CASNSLGINNMNTEAFF.

About this clone: This specimen includes other DNA sequences encoding the same CDR3. The rearrangement joins TRBV18 to TRBJ1-1; 9 nucleotides line up with TRBD1. This CDR3 has 15 residues. Unmatched junction bases numbered 4, after V lost 3 bases and J lost 2 bases. Germline V CDR1 and CDR2: KGHSH, LQKENI. The CDR3 bases are TGTGCCAGCTCACCCGGGACAGGGCGTAACACTGAAGCTTTCTTT. Its protein product is CASSPGTGRNTEAFF. The variable domain in full, with the rest retrieved from reference TRBV18 and TRBJ1-1, is NAGVMQNPRHLVRRRGQEARLRCSPMKGHSHVYWYRQLPEEGLKFMVYLQKENIIDESGMPKERFSAEFPKEGPSILRIQQVVRGDSAAYFCASSPGTGRNTEAFFGQGTRLTVV.

V is TRBV2 and J is TRBJ1-5; 7 nucleotides agree with TRBD1. Trimming cost V 7 bases and J 9 bases; bases outside gene matches: 12. Germline assignment: CDR1 SNHLY and CDR2 FYNNEI. This CDR3 has 14 residues. CDR3 loop: CASKGEGTVGPQHF. CDR3 bases: TGTGCCAGCAAGGGGGAAGGGACAGTAGGGCCCCAGCATTTT.

This clone was picked up a small number of times. This chain uses TRBV10-3 with TRBJ2-7; tentatively, D is TRBD1 (5 bases). The V end lost 6 bases, the J end lost 3 bases, and 15 bases lay between the germline ends. The CDR3 sequence is 14 residues long. Per germline, CDR1 ENHRY and CDR2 SYGVKD. The CDR3 sequence is CAIRDTGEVYEQYF. The CDR3 DNA sequence: TGTGCCATCAGGGATACAGGAGAGGTCTACGAGCAGTACTTC.

This clone was found a few times. The chain couples TRBV29-1 to TRBJ2-7, with 11 positions matching TRBD1. The CDR3 totals 16 residues. Germline V lookup: CDR1 SQVTM, CDR2 ANQGSEA. The CDR3 region is CNPGQGVPRTSYEQYF. The CDR3 bases are TGCAACCCGGGACAGGGGGTCCCACGTACGTCGTACGAGCAGTACTTC.

The chain links TRBV4-2 to TRBJ1-2, with TRBD1 identical over 7 bases. Trimming at V came to 3 bases and at J to 3 bases, leaving 4 bases not matched to a gene. CDR3 length equals 14 residues. The germline gives CDR1 LGHNA, CDR2 YNFKEQ. As DNA, the CDR3 is TGTGCCAGCAGCCACACACAGGGGTACTATGGCTACACCTTC. It translates to CASSHTQGYYGYTF.

The gene calls are TRBV30 and TRBJ1-5; D unclear. From germline, CDR1 is GTSNPN and CDR2 SVGIG (reference sequence). V gave up 0 bases and J gave up 7 bases, with 10 bases separating them. The CDR3 contains 13 residues. The CDR3 protein is CAWSVGTGQPQHF. The CDR3 region has the DNA TGTGCCTGGAGTGTTGGAACGGGACAGCCCCAGCATTTT.

For the CDR3, the DNA is TGTGCCAGCAGAGACAGGGGGGTAAACGAGCAGTACTTC. This gives the protein CASRDRGVNEQYF. The chain links TRBV12-3 or TRBV12-4 to TRBJ2-7, with 9 bases that match TRBD1. V trimming: 6 bases; J trimming: 5 bases; junction bases outside the gene matches: 5. There are 13 residues in the CDR3.

The genes are TRBV7-3 and TRBJ2-3; TRBD2 matches at 7 bases. Germline CDR1 reads SGHTA; CDR2 reads FQGTGA. After removal of 2 bases from V and 0 bases from J, the junction contained 5 bases not matched to a gene. The CDR3 spans 16 residues. The CDR3 DNA reads as TGTGCCAGCAGCTTATTTGGTAGCGGGAGCACAGATACGCAGTATTTT. It codes for CASSLFGSGSTDTQYF. The whole variable domain, remainder taken from reference TRBV7-3 and TRBJ2-3, is GAGVSQTPSNKVTEKGKYVELRCDPISGHTALYWYRQSLGQGPEFLIYFQGTGAADDSGLPNDRFFAVRPEGSVSTLKIQRTERGDSAVYLCASSLFGSGSTDTQYFGPGTRLTVL.

The chain recombines TRBV7-8 with TRBJ2-7; 11 bases are shared with TRBD1. V was pared by 5 bases and J by 0 bases, with 3 bases of the junction left unmatched. This CDR3 has 15 residues. CDR1 is SGHVS and CDR2 is FQNEAQ in the germline V gene. CDR3 residues: CASSRGTGGSYEQYF. The CDR3 region has the DNA TGTGCCAGCAGCCGAGGGACAGGGGGCTCCTACGAGCAGTACTTC.

This chain connects TRBV4-3 to TRBJ1-2; weak D call: TRBD1 (6 bases). The V end lost 3 bases, the J end lost 4 bases, and 9 bases lay between the germline ends. Germline CDR1 LGHNA, CDR2 YSLEER. The CDR3 totals 13 residues. DNA for the CDR3: TGCGCCAGCAGCCACACAGGGTTCTATGGCTACACCTTC. Protein sequence: CASSHTGFYGYTF.

V is TRBV24-1 and J is TRBJ2-7; 10 bases map to TRBD2. V was pared by 8 bases and J by 2 bases, with 5 bases of the junction left unmatched. Per the germline V gene, CDR1 is KGHDR and CDR2 is SFDVKD. The CDR3 runs to 14 residues. The CDR3 protein is CATNGTSATYEQYF. The DNA for the CDR3 is TGTGCCACCAATGGGACTAGCGCCACCTACGAGCAGTACTTC.

The chain has TRBV10-3 and TRBJ1-2, with 7 bases that match TRBD1. This CDR3 has 14 residues. Germline V CDR1 and CDR2: ENHRY, SYGVKD. The trim removed 6 bases at V and 1 base at J, leaving 5 bases unmatched. CDR3 protein: CAISHRQGNYGYTF. The CDR3 nucleotides read TGTGCCATCAGCCATAGACAGGGTAACTATGGCTACACCTTC.

V gene TRBV9 combines with J gene TRBJ1-1; D possibly corresponds to TRBD1 (5 bases). V dropped 2 bases and J dropped 2 bases, with 13 bases sitting between them. The CDR3 is 15 amino acids. CDR1 is SGDLS and CDR2 is YYNGEE in the germline V gene. The DNA of the CDR3 is TGTGCCAGCAGCGTCTTTACGGGACTTAACACTGAAGCTTTCTTT. Its protein is CASSVFTGLNTEAFF.

This rearrangement joins TRBV12-3 or TRBV12-4 to TRBJ1-5, with D uncertain. Trimming took 3 bases from V and 5 from J, leaving 8 bases between them. The CDR3 is 13 residues long. The CDR3 region is CASSFSEDQPQHF. The CDR3 region has the DNA TGTGCCAGCAGTTTCTCCGAGGATCAGCCCCAGCATTTT.

The chain couples TRBV13 to TRBJ1-1; tentatively, D is TRBD1 (5 bases). The V and J ends lost 1 base and 0 bases respectively, with 9 bases between them. Looked up from germline, CDR1 is PRHDT and CDR2 is FYEKMQ (reference sequence). The CDR3 has 15 residues. CDR3 in amino acids: CASSLDRIMNTEAFF. The CDR3 DNA is TGTGCCAGCAGCTTAGACAGGATCATGAACACTGAAGCTTTCTTT. The variable domain in full, completed from reference TRBV13 and TRBJ1-1, reads AAGVIQSPRHLIKEKRETATLKCYPIPRHDTVYWYQQGPGQDPQFLISFYEKMQSDKGSIPDRFSAQQFSDYHSELNMSSLELGDSALYFCASSLDRIMNTEAFFGQGTRLTVV.

V usage is TRBV9 and J usage is TRBJ2-1; 8 bases match TRBD2. Germline assignment: CDR1 SGDLS and CDR2 YYNGEE. This CDR3 is built from 12 residues. V was clipped by 4 bases and J by 9 bases; unmatched bases: 3. For the CDR3, the DNA is TGTGCCAGCAGCCGGGGGGGGTTTGAGCAGTTCTTC. Its protein product is CASSRGGFEQFF. Filled out from reference TRBV9 and TRBJ2-1, the complete variable domain reads DSGVTQTPKHLITATGQRVTLRCSPRSGDLSVYWYQQSLDQGLQFLIQYYNGEERAKGNILERFSAQQFPDLHSELNLSSLELGDSALYFCASSRGGFEQFFGPGTRLTVL.

The gene calls are TRBV19 and TRBJ1-4, with 9 bases fitting TRBD1. J gave up 6 bases and V 7 bases, and 9 bases lay outside the gene matches. The CDR3 length is 15 residues. Germline-derived CDR1 and CDR2 are LNHDA and SQIVND (reference sequence). The CDR3 nucleotides read TGTGCCAGTATGAAACAGGGGGCACAGGATGAAAAACTGTTTTTT. It specifies CASMKQGAQDEKLFF. Full variable domain (rest looked up from reference TRBV19 and TRBJ1-4): DGGITQSPKYLFRKEGQNVTLSCEQNLNHDAMYWYRQDPGQGLRLIYYSQIVNDFQKGDIAEGYSVSREKKESFPLTVTSAQKNPTAFYLCASMKQGAQDEKLFFGSGTQLSVL.

CDR3 in amino acids: CASSRPIGGGNTEAFF. In DNA, the CDR3 is TGTGCCAGCTCACGACCGATCGGGGGAGGGAACACTGAAGCTTTCTTT. The chain carries TRBV18 and TRBJ1-1; D is perhaps TRBD1 (5 bases). The V gene lost 4 bases and the J gene lost 1 base, with 16 bases spanning the gap. The CDR3 extends over 16 amino acids. Germline V gives CDR1 KGHSH, CDR2 LQKENI. Looking up the rest from reference TRBV18 and TRBJ1-1 gives the full variable domain: NAGVMQNPRHLVRRRGQEARLRCSPMKGHSHVYWYRQLPEEGLKFMVYLQKENIIDESGMPKERFSAEFPKEGPSILRIQQVVRGDSAAYFCASSRPIGGGNTEAFFGQGTRLTVV.